This is a list of T cell receptor beta chains from one sample in a study of blood T cell repertoires in COVID-19. Clones were read by immunoSEQ multiplex PCR, and TCRdb kept only the in-frame ones, dropping some. The table shows about 56,000 clones, with around 89% occurring only once. The sample taken for sequencing was peripheral blood. The receptor source for this set is a human donor in a cohort sampled during active COVID-19. CDR3s include the opening cysteine and the closing phenylalanine or tryptophan. A D gene is named only where the DNA matches it firmly. Expanded clones get a size class; other rows say once, few or many, or leave the size out.

d_call	v_call	j_call	clone_size	cdr3_aa	cdr3_nt
NA	TRBV7-2	TRBJ1-3	NA	CASSLGSSGNTIYF	TGTGCCAGCAGCTTGGGCAGCTCTGGAAACACCATATATTTT
TRBD1	TRBV5-1	TRBJ1-1	NA	CASSLTGTGREAFF	TGCGCCAGCAGCTTAACTGGGACAGGCCGTGAAGCTTTCTTT
NA	TRBV18	TRBJ1-5	NA	CASSPGRDQPQHF	TGTGCCAGCTCACCAGGGAGGGATCAGCCCCAGCATTTT
NA	TRBV28	TRBJ1-6	NA	CASSLSRGRQDSPLHF	TGTGCCAGCAGTTTAAGTAGGGGACGACAGGATTCACCCCTCCACTTT
NA	TRBV12-3/TRBV12-4	TRBJ1-2	NA	CASRYGNGYTF	TGTGCCAGCAGATACGGGAATGGCTACACCTTC
NA	TRBV19	TRBJ1-2	NA	CASKRQLAYGYTF	TGTGCCAGTAAGAGACAGTTGGCCTATGGCTACACCTTC
TRBD1	TRBV6-5	TRBJ1-3	NA	CASSPGQGPGNTIYF	TGTGCCAGCAGTCCCGGACAGGGCCCTGGAAACACCATATATTTT
NA	TRBV7-6	TRBJ2-7	NA	CASSLGTREYEQYF	TGTGCCAGCAGCTTAGGTACGCGAGAGTACGAGCAGTACTTC
TRBD1	TRBV6-5	TRBJ1-1	NA	CASRPGGGNTEAFF	TGTGCCAGCAGGCCAGGGGGCGGGAACACTGAAGCTTTCTTT
NA	TRBV3-1/TRBV3-2	TRBJ1-1	NA	CASSQVRNTEAFF	TGTGCCAGCAGCCAAGTCCGGAACACTGAAGCTTTCTTT
TRBD1	TRBV10-3	TRBJ2-2	NA	CAISKAQGVNTGELFF	TGTGCCATCAGTAAAGCCCAGGGGGTGAACACCGGGGAGCTGTTTTTT
TRBD1	TRBV7-2	TRBJ2-3	NA	CASSLAQGSTDTQYF	TGTGCCAGCAGCTTAGCACAGGGGTCAACAGATACGCAGTATTTT
NA	TRBV3-1/TRBV3-2	TRBJ2-3	NA	CASSQGGLPDTQYF	TGTGCCAGCAGCCAAGGGGGGCTACCAGATACGCAGTATTTT
NA	TRBV27	TRBJ1-5	NA	CASRLIGVRDQPQHF	TGTGCCAGCAGGCTCATAGGGGTCCGGGATCAGCCCCAGCATTTT
NA	TRBV4-3	TRBJ1-1	NA	CASSQELWFGAFF	TGCGCCAGCAGCCAAGAACTATGGTTTGGAGCTTTCTTT
TRBD1	TRBV7-9	TRBJ1-1	NA	CASSLDRAEAFF	TGTGCCAGCAGCTTGGACAGGGCTGAAGCTTTCTTT
TRBD2	TRBV3-1/TRBV3-2	TRBJ2-2	NA	CATSHLRGGGNTGELFF	TGTGCCACCAGCCACCTTCGCGGGGGGGGGAACACCGGGGAGCTGTTTTTT
TRBD2	TRBV5-6	TRBJ2-1	NA	CASSLDGGGAYNEQFF	TGTGCCAGCAGCTTGGATGGCGGGGGGGCCTACAATGAGCAGTTCTTC
NA	TRBV7-2	TRBJ2-3	NA	CASTSRGAGTDTQYF	TGTGCCAGCACCTCCCGGGGGGCGGGCACAGATACGCAGTATTTT
TRBD2	TRBV11-2	TRBJ2-7	NA	CASSLGATGGEQYF	TGTGCCAGCAGCTTAGGCGCCACGGGGGGCGAGCAGTACTTC
TRBD1	TRBV6-5	TRBJ1-1	NA	CASSLQGANTEAFF	TGTGCCAGCAGCTTACAGGGGGCGAACACTGAAGCTTTCTTT
TRBD1	TRBV3-1/TRBV3-2	TRBJ1-2	NA	CASSQTGTGGYGYTF	TGTGCCAGCAGCCAAACCGGGACAGGGGGCTATGGCTACACCTTC
TRBD1	TRBV18	TRBJ2-3	NA	CASSGTAPRGDTQYF	TGTGCCAGCTCGGGGACAGCGCCTAGAGGAGATACGCAGTATTTT
TRBD1	TRBV14	TRBJ2-7	NA	CASSQTRGTLEQYF	TGTGCCAGCAGCCAAACCAGGGGGACCCTCGAGCAGTACTTC
NA	TRBV2	TRBJ1-2	NA	CASIEGPEPNYGYTF	TGTGCCAGCATAGAGGGCCCAGAACCTAACTATGGCTACACCTTC
NA	TRBV7-9	TRBJ1-6	NA	CASSLAGNRVDSPLHF	TGTGCCAGCAGCTTAGCGGGAAACAGGGTGGATTCACCCCTCCACTTT
NA	TRBV7-7	TRBJ2-3	NA	CASSPGLGGQDTQYF	TGTGCCAGCAGCCCCGGGTTGGGGGGGCAAGATACGCAGTATTTT
NA	TRBV2	TRBJ1-5	NA	CASSGKDGRGQPQHF	TGTGCCAGCAGCGGTAAAGACGGACGGGGTCAGCCCCAGCATTTT
TRBD1	TRBV27	TRBJ1-5	NA	CASSGQGSNQPQHF	TGTGCCAGCAGCGGACAGGGCAGCAATCAGCCCCAGCATTTT
TRBD2	TRBV7-9	TRBJ2-3	NA	CASSSIAGAGTDTQYF	TGTGCCAGCAGCTCTATAGCGGGGGCCGGCACAGATACGCAGTATTTT
NA	TRBV12-3/TRBV12-4	TRBJ1-6	NA	CASSLEVQSPLHF	TGTGCCAGCAGTTTGGAGGTACAGTCACCCCTCCACTTT
NA	TRBV5-1	TRBJ1-2	NA	CASSLDLSGYTF	TGCGCCAGCAGCTTGGATCTATCTGGCTACACCTTC
TRBD2	TRBV6-2/TRBV6-3	TRBJ2-1	NA	CASSYLTSVTNNEQFF	TGTGCCAGCAGTTACCTGACTAGCGTTACCAACAATGAGCAGTTCTTC
NA	TRBV4-3	TRBJ2-3	NA	CASSQDSAESKDTQYF	TGCGCCAGCAGCCAAGATTCAGCGGAGAGTAAGGATACGCAGTATTTT
NA	TRBV5-1	TRBJ1-1	NA	CASSLEREAFF	TGCGCCAGCAGCTTGGAACGGGAAGCTTTCTTT
NA	TRBV6-1	TRBJ1-3	NA	CASSVQGLNSGNTIYF	TGTGCCAGCAGTGTACAGGGATTAAACTCTGGAAACACCATATATTTT
NA	TRBV5-6	TRBJ2-1	once	CASSFLGGLGNEQFF	TGTGCCAGCAGCTTCTTGGGGGGGCTAGGGAATGAGCAGTTCTTC
TRBD1	TRBV30	TRBJ1-4	NA	CAWNNPRGQGYEKLFF	TGTGCCTGGAATAATCCCCGGGGACAGGGATATGAAAAACTGTTTTTT
TRBD2	TRBV3-1/TRBV3-2	TRBJ2-7	NA	CASSPLTGTSGLLGAYEQYF	TGTGCCAGCAGCCCCTTAACCGGGACTAGCGGGCTCCTTGGGGCCTACGAGCAGTACTTC
NA	TRBV9	TRBJ2-3	NA	CASSKNRESDTQYF	TGTGCCAGCAGCAAAAACAGGGAGTCAGATACGCAGTATTTT
NA	TRBV5-4	TRBJ2-3	NA	CASSPGQPHTDTQYF	TGTGCCAGCAGCCCCGGACAGCCCCACACAGATACGCAGTATTTT
NA	TRBV4-3	TRBJ2-3	NA	CASSLDTTGTDTQYF	TGCGCCAGCAGCCTCGATACTACCGGCACAGATACGCAGTATTTT
NA	TRBV7-9	TRBJ2-2	NA	CASSHEGTGELFF	TGTGCCAGCAGCCACGAGGGCACCGGGGAGCTGTTTTTT
NA	TRBV2	TRBJ2-1	NA	CASSNSSSYNEQFF	TGTGCCAGCAGTAACTCGAGCTCCTACAATGAGCAGTTCTTC
NA	TRBV14	TRBJ2-1	NA	CASSQDRNGQFF	TGTGCCAGCAGCCAAGATAGAAATGGGCAGTTCTTC
TRBD2	TRBV7-3	TRBJ2-5	NA	CASSFSSGYQETQYF	TGTGCCAGCAGCTTTAGTAGCGGGTACCAAGAGACCCAGTACTTC